The rows below give T cell receptor beta chains drawn from one sample of a study of CD8 T cells in Susac syndrome. A single record per CDR3 protein comes from TCRdb applying MiXCR to the immunoSEQ multiplex PCR reads. The repertoire consists of about 60,000 distinct CDR3 sequences, with roughly 94% occurring once and the leading ten covering around 0.6%. Sequencing input: CD8+ T cells from PBMCs. The receptor source for this set is a human donor with multiple sclerosis. CDR3s include the opening cysteine and the closing phenylalanine or tryptophan. The D gene is left open where the match is weak.

V	D	J	CDR3
TRBV20-1	.	TRBJ2-7	CSALNYEQYF
TRBV4-3	.	TRBJ2-7	CASSQGTERYEQYF
TRBV20-1	TRBD2	TRBJ2-1	CSARALAGGYNEQFF
TRBV20-1	TRBD1	TRBJ2-6	CSASDRGPLGANVLTF
TRBV5-1	.	TRBJ2-1	CASASNPYNEQFF
TRBV29-1	TRBD1	TRBJ2-7	CSAEAGDSYEQYF
TRBV11-2	.	TRBJ2-2	CASSLAELFF
TRBV20-1	.	TRBJ2-7	CSARGIDEPEYF
TRBV6-6	.	TRBJ1-2	CASSYGWDYGYTF
TRBV7-8	TRBD1	TRBJ2-7	CASSLGGQDEQYF
TRBV27	.	TRBJ1-5	CASSLSGDSQPQHF
TRBV28	.	TRBJ2-7	CASSLEYEQYF
TRBV9	.	TRBJ2-1	CASSVDRTPYASYNEQFF
TRBV7-2	TRBD1	TRBJ2-6	CASSSRTGSGANVLTF
TRBV5-1	.	TRBJ2-7	CASSTLEWAEQYF
TRBV4-1	.	TRBJ1-1	CASSQDRLITEAFF
TRBV7-9	.	TRBJ1-5	CASSLGVGNQPQHF
TRBV6-1	.	TRBJ1-4	CASSERGGMNEKLFF
TRBV30	TRBD1	TRBJ2-7	CAWSAGQDYEQYF
TRBV27	.	TRBJ2-3	CASTQGGSSVLTDTQYF
TRBV20-1	TRBD1	TRBJ2-1	CSARYDRVDYNEQFF
TRBV13	TRBD2	TRBJ2-7	CASSPGLGNYEQYF
TRBV12-3/TRBV12-4	.	TRBJ2-1	CASSPDSYNEQFF
TRBV28	TRBD1	TRBJ2-7	CASSLNPTRTGLHEQYF
TRBV12-3/TRBV12-4	TRBD2	TRBJ2-5	CASRKLAGGSLETQYF
TRBV5-6	.	TRBJ2-2	CASSLAQDDTGELFF
TRBV4-1	.	TRBJ2-1	CASSLRDNEQFF
TRBV13	TRBD1	TRBJ1-1	CATQGEADTEAFF
TRBV7-8	TRBD2	TRBJ2-1	CASSLAGGSGLAGALGNEQFF
TRBV13	TRBD1	TRBJ2-7	CASSSTGGEQYF
TRBV3-1	.	TRBJ2-7	CASSAGLGLYEQYF
TRBV14	.	TRBJ2-5	CASSPSQGGETQYF
TRBV7-2	TRBD1	TRBJ2-2	CASSLTGPTGELFF
TRBV29-1	.	TRBJ2-7	CSVEEEGSYEQYF
TRBV4-1	TRBD1	TRBJ2-7	CASSLLGTGGYEQYF
TRBV3-1	TRBD2	TRBJ2-3	CASSPTSGTSTDTQYF
TRBV15	TRBD1	TRBJ1-1	CATKGQGNRAEAFF
TRBV23-1	TRBD1	TRBJ1-2	CASSKRQPGQAIFNYGYTF
TRBV20-1	.	TRBJ2-4	CSARHSGVNIQYF
TRBV9	.	TRBJ1-1	CASSVVEGAEAFF
TRBV7-3	.	TRBJ1-2	CASSLAPAGQGYTF
TRBV29-1	.	TRBJ2-1	CSVETGEQFF
TRBV5-6	.	TRBJ2-5	CASSSYRDRYQETQYF
TRBV28	.	TRBJ2-1	CASGESNEQFF
TRBV9	.	TRBJ1-1	CASSVSLTGQWTEAFF